Listed below are T cell receptor beta chains from one sample, sequenced in a study of blood T cell repertoires in COVID-19. Profiled with immunoSEQ multiplex PCR; TCRdb holds only in-frame clones, not every one. The sample has 140,000 to 150,000 clones; about 80% are singletons. Sequencing was done on a sample of peripheral blood. The receptors come from a man aged 50 to 60 with acute or convalescent COVID-19. CDR3s include the opening cysteine and the closing phenylalanine or tryptophan. Fields, in order: clone size, J gene, V gene, D gene, CDR3 DNA, CDR3 protein. A D gene is named only where the DNA matches it firmly. Size values are once, few and many counts, or a class for expanded clones, and some rows have none.

>few|TRBJ1-2|TRBV19|TRBD1
TGTGCCAGTAGCATGGGACAGGGGAATGGCTACACCTTC
CASSMGQGNGYTF
>.|TRBJ1-1|TRBV4-1|.
TGCGCCAGCAGCCAAGACCCCCAGCGGACTGAAGCTTTCTTT
CASSQDPQRTEAFF
>.|TRBJ1-3|TRBV6-1|.
TGTGCCAGCAGTGAAGTCGGCACCATATATTTT
CASSEVGTIYF
>.|TRBJ1-1|TRBV28|.
TGTGCCAGCAGTTTACGTTCCAGGAACACTGAAGCTTTCTTT
CASSLRSRNTEAFF
>.|TRBJ1-6|TRBV7-3|.
TGTGCCAGCAGCTCGGGAGGTGGGGCGGCCCTCCACTTT
CASSSGGGAALHF
>.|TRBJ2-1|TRBV10-3|TRBD1
TGTGCCATCAGTGAACACGGGACAGAGAATGAGCAGTTCTTC
CAISEHGTENEQFF
>.|TRBJ2-3|TRBV5-4|TRBD2
TGTGCCAGCAGCTTGGCTACTAGCGGGGGCACAGGGGCGCAGTATTTT
CASSLATSGGTGAQYF
>.|TRBJ2-5|TRBV30|.
TGTGCCTTGGACTCCGGGGGAGAGACCCAGTACTTC
CALDSGGETQYF
>.|TRBJ1-5|TRBV27|.
TGTGCCAGCAGTTTAGGCCCGGGCCGCAGGGATAGCAATCAGCCCCAGCATTTT
CASSLGPGRRDSNQPQHF
>.|TRBJ1-4|TRBV5-5|TRBD1
TGTGCCAGCAGATCTCCTTCGACAGGGAGAGGGAATGAAAAACTGTTTTTT
CASRSPSTGRGNEKLFF
>.|TRBJ2-5|TRBV9|.
TGTGCCAGCAGCGTAGTAGCACTGCCACAAGAGACCCAGTACTTC
CASSVVALPQETQYF
>few|TRBJ1-2|TRBV29-1|.
TGCAGCGTTGAACAGGGTTATGGCTACACCTTC
CSVEQGYGYTF
>.|TRBJ2-1|TRBV11-2|TRBD2
TGTGCCAGCAGCTTCTTAGCGGGGGGGGATCCCAATGAGCAGTTCTTC
CASSFLAGGDPNEQFF
>.|TRBJ1-4|TRBV4-2|.
TGTGCCAGCAGCCTGGGGGCAGCCCTGATAACTAATGAAAAACTGTTTTTT
CASSLGAALITNEKLFF
>.|TRBJ2-2|TRBV5-1|TRBD2
TGCGCCAGCAGCTTGCACGGACTAGCGGTGAACACCGGGGAGCTGTTTTTT
CASSLHGLAVNTGELFF
>few|TRBJ2-3|TRBV5-6|TRBD1
TGTGCCAGCAGCGTCCAAAGGTTGGGACAGCGAATGGCGCAGTATTTT
CASSVQRLGQRMAQYF
>.|TRBJ2-3|TRBV19|TRBD2
TGTGCCAGTAGACCAGCGGGGGCCACAGATACGCAGTATTTT
CASRPAGATDTQYF
>.|TRBJ1-2|TRBV19|TRBD1
TGTGCCAGTACCGAAGATCGGGACAGTAACTATGGCTACACCTTC
CASTEDRDSNYGYTF
>.|TRBJ1-1|TRBV9|.
TGTGCCAGCAGCCTTACACCGAACACTGAAGCTTTCTTT
CASSLTPNTEAFF
>.|TRBJ2-2|TRBV2|.
TGTGCAAGCGGGACAGCGAACACCGGGGAGCTGTTTTTT
CASGTANTGELFF
>.|TRBJ2-3|TRBV5-1|TRBD2
TGCGCCAGCAGCTCGACTAGCGGGGGGGCCGGAGATACGCAGTATTTT
CASSSTSGGAGDTQYF
>.|TRBJ2-3|TRBV30|TRBD1
TGTGCCTGGAACAGGGGTAGCCCATCGGATACGCAGTATTTT
CAWNRGSPSDTQYF
>.|TRBJ1-5|TRBV28|.
TGTGCCAGCAGTCGAAGACACGGCGTGGGCAATCAGCCCCAGCATTTT
CASSRRHGVGNQPQHF